The 29 T cell receptor beta chains presented below share a single source sample, sequenced in a study of cytomegalovirus exposure and HLA in healthy donors. Primers: 60 Vbeta forward and 13 Jbeta reverse. Only in-frame clones appear in the TCRdb table, and some are missing; sequencing was by immunoSEQ multiplex PCR. The sample contains about 130,000 clones, roughly 77% of which appear only once. The sequenced sample consisted of PBMCs. The receptors were sampled from a woman in her twenties or thirties in good health and CMV-seronegative.

The rearrangement links TRBV5-1 to TRBJ2-6; D gene unclear. Germline loops: CDR1 SGHRS, CDR2 YFSETQ. The CDR3 sequence is 17 residues long. Trimming left V 0 bases short and J 0 bases short, with 10 bases between. The CDR3 coding sequence is TGCGCCAGCAGCTTGGTGACATCCAACTCTGGGGCCAACGTCCTGACTTTC. This sequence encodes CASSLVTSNSGANVLTF.

V and J are TRBV27 and TRBJ2-7; 7 nucleotides match TRBD1. Germline V gene sequence: CDR1 MNHEY, CDR2 SMNVEV (reference sequence). The V gene end was trimmed by 6 bases and the J gene end by 2 bases; junction bases not matched to a gene: 7. CDR3 length: 14 amino acids. The CDR3 DNA reads TGTGCCAGCAGCCACGGACAGGCCCCCTACGAGCAGTACTTC. Translating it yields CASSHGQAPYEQYF.

This chain links TRBV15 with TRBJ2-3, with 8 bases that match TRBD2. The CDR3 is 15 residues long. Germline loops: CDR1 LNHNV, CDR2 YYDKDF (reference sequence). Losses at the gene ends were 3 bases for V and 2 bases for J; bases not matched to a gene: 4. The CDR3: CATSRASGHTDTQYF. The CDR3 region has the DNA TGTGCCACCAGCAGGGCTAGCGGGCACACAGATACGCAGTATTTT. The full variable domain, rest sourced from reference TRBV15 and TRBJ2-3, is DAMVIQNPRYQVTQFGKPVTLSCSQTLNHNVMYWYQQKSSQAPKLLFHYYDKDFNNEADTPDNFQSRRPNTSFCFLDIRSPGLGDTAMYLCATSRASGHTDTQYFGPGTRLTVL.

This chain uses TRBV6-1 with TRBJ2-7, with a weak D call TRBD2 (6 bases). The germline V and J ends were trimmed by 2 bases and 3 bases, with 17 bases remaining between them. This CDR3 has 16 amino acids. Germline CDR1 and CDR2: MNHNS and SASEGT. The CDR3 nucleotides read TGTGCCAGCAGTGAATCGGGGGAATTGATTTACTACGAGCAGTACTTC. It is translated as CASSESGELIYYEQYF.

This clone was counted a single time. This chain links TRBV7-6 with TRBJ2-1; 8 nucleotides agree with TRBD1. With 5 bases clipped from V and 0 bases from J, the junction kept 12 bases outside the gene matches. The CDR3 totals 18 residues. Germline V gene sequence: CDR1 SGHVS, CDR2 FNYEAQ. Here the CDR3 DNA reads TGTGCCAGCAGCCTTGCTCAAGACAGGGGTAACTCCTACAATGAGCAGTTCTTC. Translation: CASSLAQDRGNSYNEQFF.

This clone was observed a single time. V and J are TRBV14 and TRBJ2-3; weak D call: TRBD2 (5 bases). Germline V CDR1 and CDR2: SGHDN, FVKESK. The CDR3 loop spans 19 amino acids. Trimming pared 0 bases from V and 0 bases from J, leaving 19 bases between. CDR3 sequence reads: CASSQDWQSRVSSTDTQYF. The CDR3 DNA follows: TGTGCCAGCAGCCAAGATTGGCAGTCGAGGGTCTCTAGCACAGATACGCAGTATTTT. Looking up the rest from reference TRBV14 and TRBJ2-3 gives the full variable domain: EAGVTQFPSHSVIEKGQTVTLRCDPISGHDNLYWYRRVMGKEIKFLLHFVKESKQDESGMPNNRFLAERTGGTYSTLKVQPAELEDSGVYFCASSQDWQSRVSSTDTQYFGPGTRLTVL.

The gene calls are TRBV7-9 and TRBJ2-1; D possibly corresponds to TRBD2 (6 bases). Trimming removed 4 bases at V and 3 bases at J, with 10 bases between. CDR1 and CDR2 (germline): SEHNR, FQNEAQ (reference sequence). The CDR3 runs to 14 residues. CDR3 coding DNA: TGTGCCAGCAGCTCAACTAGCAGCTACAATGAGCAGTTCTTC. Its translation is CASSSTSSYNEQFF.

The chain couples TRBV5-1 to TRBJ2-7, with 7 bases lining up with TRBD1. Per the germline V gene, CDR1 is SGHRS and CDR2 is YFSETQ. Losses at the gene ends were 0 bases for V and 5 bases for J; bases not matched to a gene: 5. The CDR3 totals 14 residues. DNA for the CDR3: TGCGCCAGCAGCTTGGTATTACAGGGGAACGAGCAGTACTTC. Amino acids: CASSLVLQGNEQYF.

This chain uses TRBV15 with TRBJ1-1; a weak D match, TRBD1 (6 bases). V was shortened by 4 bases and J by 1 base, with 10 bases between the two germline ends. The germline V gene has CDR1 LNHNV and CDR2 YYDKDF (reference sequence). The CDR3 extends over 14 amino acids. CDR3 coding DNA: TGTGCCACCAGCACCTGGACAGAGAACACTGAAGCTTTCTTT. Residues: CATSTWTENTEAFF.

The V gene is TRBV7-9, the J gene TRBJ2-1; 12 nucleotides align to TRBD1. V shed 4 bases, J shed 8 bases, and the junction held 6 bases outside the gene matches. The CDR3 spans 15 residues. CDR1 is SEHNR and CDR2 is FQNEAQ in the germline V gene (reference sequence). CDR3 sequence reads: CASSSPGQGAYEQFF. The CDR3, as DNA: TGTGCCAGCAGCTCCCCGGGACAGGGGGCCTATGAGCAGTTCTTC. Supplemented by reference TRBV7-9 and TRBJ2-1, the full variable domain reads DTGVSQNPRHKITKRGQNVTFRCDPISEHNRLYWYRQTLGQGPEFLTYFQNEAQLEKSRLLSDRFSAERPKGSFSTLEIQRTEQGDSAMYLCASSSPGQGAYEQFFGPGTRLTVL.

The chain joins TRBV18 to TRBJ2-6; D possibly corresponds to TRBD1 (6 bases). The germline gives CDR1 KGHSH, CDR2 LQKENI. The CDR3 consists of 16 residues. Trimming left V 6 bases short and J 0 bases short, with 12 bases between. CDR3: CASSPDSFSGANVLTF. CDR3 DNA: TGTGCCAGCTCCCCGGACAGTTTCTCTGGGGCCAACGTCCTGACTTTC.

The chain combines TRBV11-1 with TRBJ2-1; D possibly corresponds to TRBD1 (7 bases). V was cut by 4 bases and J by 6 bases, with 25 bases left in between. The CDR3 loop spans 18 amino acids. The V gene's germline CDR1 is SGHAT and CDR2 FQDESV (reference sequence). The DNA of the CDR3 is TGTGCCAGCAGCTCCTCTGGGTGGAGGGGGCGGCTTGGCAATGAGCAGTTCTTC. The encoded protein is CASSSSGWRGRLGNEQFF.

The chain combines TRBV12-5 with TRBJ2-5; possibly TRBD2 for D (5 bases). V gave up 2 bases and J gave up 4 bases, with 20 bases separating them. Germline V gene sequence: CDR1 LGHNT, CDR2 FRNRAP. CDR3 length: 17 amino acids. CDR3 in DNA: TGTGCTAGTGGTTTGACTTTACGGGCAACTAGATTAGAGACCCAGTACTTC. The encoded protein is CASGLTLRATRLETQYF.

The chain combines TRBV5-1 with TRBJ2-5; TRBD2 aligns across 7 bases. The J call may be faulty, since TRBJ2-7 better matches the DNA end. CDR1 SGHRS and CDR2 YFSETQ come from the germline V gene. This CDR3 region has 13 residues. The CDR3 is CASSFAGDYEQYF. The CDR3 region has the DNA TGCGCCAGCAGCTTTGCGGGGGACTACGAGCAGTACTTC.

In nucleotides, the CDR3 is TGCGCCAGCAGCTTGTACCGGACAGTCTATGGCTACACCTTC. This encodes CASSLYRTVYGYTF. The genes are TRBV5-1 and TRBJ1-2, with D tentatively TRBD1 (6 bases). Trimming left V 1 base short and J 4 bases short, with 11 bases between. The CDR3 runs 14 residues. Germline V lookup: CDR1 SGHRS, CDR2 YFSETQ.

The chain has TRBV7-6 and TRBJ1-4, with 8 bases that match TRBD1. The CDR3 runs to 16 residues. The germline gives CDR1 SGHVS, CDR2 FNYEAQ. The V and J ends lost 2 bases and 2 bases, in that order; junction bases with no gene match: 4. The CDR3 bases are TGTGCCAGCAGCTTATTCCCAGGGGGCACTAATGAAAAACTGTTTTTT. It specifies CASSLFPGGTNEKLFF.

The gene calls are TRBV9 and TRBJ2-2; 10 positions match TRBD2. The CDR3 covers 18 residues. Per germline, CDR1 SGDLS and CDR2 YYNGEE. Trimming at V came to 0 bases and at J to 7 bases, leaving 12 bases not matched to a gene. In nucleotides, the CDR3 is TGTGCCAGCAGCGTAGCGAGGAGCGGGGGGGAATTACACGGGGAGCTGTTTTTT. As protein: CASSVARSGGELHGELFF.

This chain connects TRBV5-1 to TRBJ2-7, with 7 bases matching TRBD1. Germline loops: CDR1 SGHRS, CDR2 YFSETQ. The V and J ends lost 3 bases and 7 bases, in that order; junction bases with no gene match: 10. The CDR3 consists of 14 residues. The CDR3 region has the DNA TGCGCCAGCAGCTCCCACGGACAGGTCGGAGAGCAGTACTTC. This gives the protein CASSSHGQVGEQYF. Complete variable domain (other parts from reference TRBV5-1 and TRBJ2-7): KAGVTQTPRYLIKTRGQQVTLSCSPISGHRSVSWYQQTPGQGLQFLFEYFSETQRNKGNFPGRFSGRQFSNSRSEMNVSTLELGDSALYLCASSSHGQVGEQYFGPGTRLTVT.

CDR3 loop: CASSPMARREAGELFF. In DNA, the CDR3 is TGTGCCAGCTCACCGATGGCTCGGAGGGAGGCCGGGGAGCTGTTTTTT. The chain combines TRBV18 with TRBJ2-2; possibly TRBD2 for D (6 bases). V shed 3 bases and J shed 6 bases, with 17 bases lying between them. This CDR3 has 16 amino acids. Germline V gene lookup returns CDR1 KGHSH and CDR2 LQKENI.

This clone has a handful of counts. J is TRBJ1-1 and V is TRBV19; 9 bases align to TRBD1. V lost 7 bases to trimming and J lost 5 bases; unmatched junction nucleotides: 8. This CDR3 has 14 residues. Germline V gene lookup returns CDR1 LNHDA and CDR2 SQIVND (reference sequence). In DNA, the CDR3 is TGTGCCAGTAATGGAGGACAGGGGAGAACTGAAGCTTTCTTT. Translation gives CASNGGQGRTEAFF.

The CDR3 region is CASSVQGAGNTIYF. CDR3 bases: TGTGCCAGCAGCGTACAGGGGGCTGGAAACACCATATATTTT. V and J are TRBV7-9 and TRBJ1-3, with 8 bases lining up with TRBD1. Germline CDR1 is SEHNR and CDR2 is FQNEAQ (reference sequence). After removal of 5 bases from V and 2 bases from J, the junction contained 2 bases not matched to a gene. The CDR3 totals 14 residues. The variable domain in full, completed from reference TRBV7-9 and TRBJ1-3, reads DTGVSQNPRHKITKRGQNVTFRCDPISEHNRLYWYRQTLGQGPEFLTYFQNEAQLEKSRLLSDRFSAERPKGSFSTLEIQRTEQGDSAMYLCASSVQGAGNTIYFGEGSWLTVV.

This clone was picked up a small number of times. The chain uses TRBV2 and TRBJ1-2; maybe TRBD1 (5 bases). The CDR3 totals 13 residues. Germline CDR1 and CDR2: SNHLY and FYNNEI. Trimming shortened V by 1 base and J by 5 bases, and 8 bases separated the two germline ends. The CDR3 nucleotides read TGTGCCAGCAGTGAAGGGGGGGGATATGGCTACACCTTC. It specifies CASSEGGGYGYTF.

The table lists this clone with a count of one. The chain uses TRBV9 and TRBJ2-3, with D unclear. Trimming took 4 bases from V and 1 from J, leaving 4 bases between them. The CDR3 is 12 residues long. CDR1 is SGDLS and CDR2 is YYNGEE in the germline V gene. The CDR3 reads CASSSCTDTQYF. The DNA for the CDR3 is TGTGCCAGCAGCTCGTGCACAGATACGCAGTATTTT.

This chain uses TRBV7-9 with TRBJ1-5; no definite D call. CDR1 is SEHNR, CDR2 FQNEAQ, per germline (reference sequence). Trimming removed 5 bases at V and 0 bases at J, with 17 bases between. The CDR3 totals 17 residues. This CDR3 reads CASSPDAGWGSNQPQHF. The CDR3 nucleotides are TGTGCCAGCAGCCCCGACGCGGGGTGGGGTAGCAATCAGCCCCAGCATTTT.

The J gene is TRBJ2-2, the V gene TRBV28; D remains unclear. The CDR3 is made up of 13 amino acids. The V gene lost 3 bases and the J gene lost 7 bases, with 9 bases spanning the gap. The germline gives CDR1 MDHEN, CDR2 SYDVKM. CDR3 DNA sequence: TGTGCCAGCAGTTTTATAACGAGCGGGGAGCTGTTTTTT. Residues: CASSFITSGELFF.

The chain joins TRBV6-5 to TRBJ1-2; 8 nucleotides line up with TRBD1. The V and J ends lost 6 bases and 8 bases, in that order; junction bases with no gene match: 5. CDR1 is MNHEY, CDR2 SVGAGI, per germline. This CDR3 spans 12 amino acids. CDR3 protein: CASSQGARGYTF. For the CDR3, the DNA is TGTGCCAGCAGCCAGGGGGCGCGGGGCTACACCTTC.

This chain links TRBV5-5 with TRBJ1-5, with 7 bases matching TRBD1. V trimming: 1 base; J trimming: 7 bases; junction bases outside the gene matches: 8. The germline gives CDR1 SGHKS, CDR2 YYEKEE (reference sequence). There are 15 residues in the CDR3. CDR3 protein: CASSLLPTGNQPQHF. The CDR3 coding sequence is TGTGCCAGCAGCTTGTTGCCGACAGGGAACCAGCCCCAGCATTTT.

The CDR3 protein is CASSLRGDRVNTEAFF. CDR3 DNA: TGTGCCAGCAGCCTCCGGGGGGACAGGGTGAACACTGAAGCTTTCTTT. The chain carries TRBV7-6 and TRBJ1-1; 9 positions agree with TRBD1. V shed 5 bases and J 0 bases; nucleotides not matched to a gene: 7. The CDR3 is made up of 16 amino acids. The V gene's germline CDR1 is SGHVS and CDR2 FNYEAQ.

The V gene is TRBV11-2, the J gene TRBJ1-1, with 9 bases aligning to TRBD1. The V gene end was trimmed by 0 bases and the J gene end by 5 bases; junction bases not matched to a gene: 7. The CDR3 totals 16 residues. Germline assignment: CDR1 SGHAT and CDR2 FQNNGV. The CDR3 loop is CASSLEIDRGRTEAFF. The CDR3 nucleotides read TGTGCCAGCAGCTTAGAGATCGACAGGGGGAGAACTGAAGCTTTCTTT.